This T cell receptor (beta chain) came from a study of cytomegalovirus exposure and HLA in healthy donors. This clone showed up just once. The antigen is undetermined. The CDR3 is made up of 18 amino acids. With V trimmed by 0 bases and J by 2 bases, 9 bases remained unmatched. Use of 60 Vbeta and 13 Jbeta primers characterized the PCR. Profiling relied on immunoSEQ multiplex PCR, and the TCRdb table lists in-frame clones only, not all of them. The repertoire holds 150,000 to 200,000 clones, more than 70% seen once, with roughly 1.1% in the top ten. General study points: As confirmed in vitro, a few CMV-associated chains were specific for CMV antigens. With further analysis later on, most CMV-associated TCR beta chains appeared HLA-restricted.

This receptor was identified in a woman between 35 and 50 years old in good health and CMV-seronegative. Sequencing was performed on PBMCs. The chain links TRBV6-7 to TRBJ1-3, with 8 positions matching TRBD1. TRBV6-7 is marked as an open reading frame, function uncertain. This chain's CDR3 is CASSYSRRGRRAGNTIYF. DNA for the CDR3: TGTGCCAGCAGTTACTCCCGCAGGGGGCGAAGGGCTGGAAACACCATATATTTT.